The sequence of this T cell receptor beta chain was determined in a study of shared clonotypes between healthy human individuals. CDR1 is LNHDA and CDR2 is SQIVND in the germline V gene (reference sequence). Trimming at V came to 8 bases and at J to 2 bases, leaving 8 bases not matched to a gene. The CDR3 is 15 amino acids. The repertoire was sequenced with immunoSEQ multiplex PCR; TCRdb's copy has only in-frame clones and lacks some. The sample shows approximately 1,500,000 clones, 95% to 99% of them seen only once. The sample comprised naive CD4+ T cells sorted from blood. Indicated subset: CD45RA+ positively selected. This TCR came from a man aged 25 to 45 in good health. The chain carries TRBV19 and TRBJ1-2; 10 bases are shared with TRBD1. The CDR3 spells CASCQTGQGNYGYTF. In DNA, the CDR3 is TGTGCCAGTTGCCAGACGGGACAGGGGAACTATGGCTACACCTTC.